This entry concerns a single T cell receptor beta chain. The sample originates from a study of blood T cell repertoires in COVID-19. Overall study: COVID-19 samples collected from the United States, Italy and Spain covered acute and convalescent phases.

Study processing details: Cell counts per sample came from amplifying reference gene primers. Assay used: immunoSEQ multiplex PCR; TCRdb lists only in-frame clones, some missing. V and J calls and clone size are given by that table; D and trimming were obtained from the DNA. The data contain roughly 310,000 clones, around nine tenths of them singletons. The germline V gene encodes CDR1 SGHTA and CDR2 FQGNSA. The CDR3 is 14 residues long. V gave up 4 bases and J gave up 5 bases; unmatched junction bases: 3. Self-reported history from a screening survey and questionnaire set each donor's cohort. Sequencing used PBMCs or T cells enriched from blood (not recorded which). The TCR sequence derives from a man in his 60s who had recovered from COVID-19. V gene TRBV7-2 combines with J gene TRBJ2-1; 9 positions match TRBD2. DNA for the CDR3: TGTGCCAGCAGCTCGGCGGGGGGGGACAATGAGCAGTTCTTC. This translates into CASSSAGGDNEQFF.